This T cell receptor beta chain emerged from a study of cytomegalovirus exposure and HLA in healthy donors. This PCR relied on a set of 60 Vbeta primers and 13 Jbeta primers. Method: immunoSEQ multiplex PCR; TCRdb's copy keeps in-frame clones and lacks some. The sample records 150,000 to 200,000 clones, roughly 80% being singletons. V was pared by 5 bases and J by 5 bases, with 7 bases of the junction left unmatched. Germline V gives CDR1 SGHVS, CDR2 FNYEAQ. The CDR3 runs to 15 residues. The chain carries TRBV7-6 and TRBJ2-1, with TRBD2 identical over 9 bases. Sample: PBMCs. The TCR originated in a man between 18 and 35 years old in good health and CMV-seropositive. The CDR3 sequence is CASSRGSGRNNEQFF. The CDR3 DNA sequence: TGTGCCAGCAGCAGAGGAAGCGGGAGGAACAATGAGCAGTTCTTC.